The clone carrying this T cell receptor (beta chain) was observed a single time. Per the original methods: Researchers report that nucleated cell counts were estimated from reference gene primer amplification. The method was immunoSEQ multiplex PCR; TCRdb's version includes in-frame clones alone and lacks a portion of them. The V and J calls and clone size come from that table; D and trimming were worked out from the DNA. The sample lists 200,000 to 250,000 clones, 70% to 90% occurring once. The sample comes from a study of blood T cell repertoires in COVID-19. The wider study: The United States, Italy and Spain supplied acute and convalescent COVID-19 samples. PBMCs, B-cell-depleted T cells, or T cells provided the cDNA or gDNA that made up the material.

The sequenced sample was peripheral blood. This receptor was obtained from a woman in her forties or fifties with active or convalescent COVID-19.

CDR3 loop: CASSLAHGTFGYGYTF. DNA for the CDR3: TGTGCCAGCAGCTTAGCGCATGGGACATTCGGCTATGGCTACACCTTC. The chain employs TRBV7-2 and TRBJ1-2; D might be TRBD1 (6 bases). The germline CDR1 and CDR2 sequences are SGHTA and FQGNSA. This CDR3 comprises 16 residues. The germline V and J ends were trimmed by 0 bases and 4 bases, with 15 bases remaining between them.